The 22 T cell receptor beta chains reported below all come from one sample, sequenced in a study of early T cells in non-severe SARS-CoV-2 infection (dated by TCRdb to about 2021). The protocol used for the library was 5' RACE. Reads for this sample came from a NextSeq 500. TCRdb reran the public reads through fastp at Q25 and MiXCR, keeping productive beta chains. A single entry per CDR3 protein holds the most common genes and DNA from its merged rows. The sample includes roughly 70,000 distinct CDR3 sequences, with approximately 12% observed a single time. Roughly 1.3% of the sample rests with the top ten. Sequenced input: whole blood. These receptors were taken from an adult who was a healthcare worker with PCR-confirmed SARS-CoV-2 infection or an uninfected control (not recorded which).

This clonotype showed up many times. The CDR3 sequence: CASSAPGTEFYQPQHF. CDR3 DNA: TGTGCCAGTAGTGCCCCAGGGACAGAATTTTATCAGCCCCAGCATTTT. J is TRBJ1-5 and V is TRBV19, with 7 bases that match TRBD1. Germline values: CDR1 LNHDA, CDR2 SQIVND (reference sequence). The V gene end was trimmed by 5 bases and the J gene end by 5 bases; junction bases not matched to a gene: 12. This CDR3 is 16 amino acids long.

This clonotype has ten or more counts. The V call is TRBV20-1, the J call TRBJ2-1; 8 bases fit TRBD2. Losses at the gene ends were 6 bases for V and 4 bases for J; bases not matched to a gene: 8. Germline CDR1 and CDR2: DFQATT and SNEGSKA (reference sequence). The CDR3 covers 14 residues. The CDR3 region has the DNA TGCAGTGCAATTAGCGGGAAGGATTACAATGAGCAGTTCTTC. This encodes CSAISGKDYNEQFF.

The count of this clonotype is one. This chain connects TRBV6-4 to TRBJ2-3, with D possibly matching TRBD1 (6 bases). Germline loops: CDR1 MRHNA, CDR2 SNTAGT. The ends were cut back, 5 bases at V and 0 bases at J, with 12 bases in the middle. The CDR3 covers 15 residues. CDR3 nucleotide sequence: TGTGCCAGCAGTCGGACAGATAGTAGCACAGATACGCAGTATTTT. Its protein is CASSRTDSSTDTQYF.

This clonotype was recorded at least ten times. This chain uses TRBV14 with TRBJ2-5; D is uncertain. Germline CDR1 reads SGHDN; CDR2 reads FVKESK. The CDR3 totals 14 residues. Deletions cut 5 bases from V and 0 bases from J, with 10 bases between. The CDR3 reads CASSGLEYQETQYF. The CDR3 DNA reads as TGTGCCAGCAGCGGGCTGGAGTACCAAGAGACCCAGTACTTC.

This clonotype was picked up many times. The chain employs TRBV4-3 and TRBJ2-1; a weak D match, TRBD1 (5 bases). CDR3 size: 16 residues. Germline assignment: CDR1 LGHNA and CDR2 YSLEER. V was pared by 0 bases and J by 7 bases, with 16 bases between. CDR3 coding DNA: TGCGCCAGCAGCCAAGAGCAGGGCCGGTTGGGTAATGAGCAGTTCTTC. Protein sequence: CASSQEQGRLGNEQFF.

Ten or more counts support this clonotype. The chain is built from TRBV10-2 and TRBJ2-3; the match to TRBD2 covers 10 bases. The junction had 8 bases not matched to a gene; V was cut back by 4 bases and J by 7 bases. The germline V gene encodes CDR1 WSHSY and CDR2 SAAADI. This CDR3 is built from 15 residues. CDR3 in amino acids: CASSGTSGTTNTQYF. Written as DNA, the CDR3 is TGCGCCAGCAGTGGTACTAGCGGGACGACCAATACGCAGTATTTT.

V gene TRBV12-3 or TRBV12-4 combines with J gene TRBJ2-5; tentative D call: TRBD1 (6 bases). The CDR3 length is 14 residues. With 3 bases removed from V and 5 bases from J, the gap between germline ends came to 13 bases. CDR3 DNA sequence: TGTGCCAGCAGTTTGAGGGGGTCGGAGGAGACCCAGTACTTC. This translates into CASSLRGSEETQYF.

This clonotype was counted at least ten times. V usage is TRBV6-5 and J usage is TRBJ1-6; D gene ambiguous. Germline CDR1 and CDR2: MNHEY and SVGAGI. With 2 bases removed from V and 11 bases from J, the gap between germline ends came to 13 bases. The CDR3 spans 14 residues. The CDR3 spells CASSYDSRNPPLHF. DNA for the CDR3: TGTGCCAGCAGTTACGATTCGAGGAATCCACCCCTCCACTTT.

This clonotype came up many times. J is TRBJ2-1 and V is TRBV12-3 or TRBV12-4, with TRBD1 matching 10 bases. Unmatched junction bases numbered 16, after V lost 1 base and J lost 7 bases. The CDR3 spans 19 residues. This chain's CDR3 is CASSLVYLSLDRGNNEQFF. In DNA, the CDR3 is TGTGCCAGCAGTTTAGTTTACCTGTCTTTGGACAGGGGGAATAATGAGCAGTTCTTC.

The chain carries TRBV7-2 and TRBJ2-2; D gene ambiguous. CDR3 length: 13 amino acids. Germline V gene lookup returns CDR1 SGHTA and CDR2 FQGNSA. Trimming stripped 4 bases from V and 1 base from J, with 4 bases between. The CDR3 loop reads CASSSGNTGELFF. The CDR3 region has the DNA TGTGCCAGCAGCTCGGGGAACACCGGGGAGCTGTTTTTT.

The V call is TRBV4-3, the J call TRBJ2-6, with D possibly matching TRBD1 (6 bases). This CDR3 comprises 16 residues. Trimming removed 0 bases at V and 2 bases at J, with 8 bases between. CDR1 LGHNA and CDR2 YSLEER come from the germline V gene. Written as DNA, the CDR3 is TGCGCCAGCAGCCAAGATGGGGGCGCTGGGGCCAACGTCCTGACTTTC. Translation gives CASSQDGGAGANVLTF.

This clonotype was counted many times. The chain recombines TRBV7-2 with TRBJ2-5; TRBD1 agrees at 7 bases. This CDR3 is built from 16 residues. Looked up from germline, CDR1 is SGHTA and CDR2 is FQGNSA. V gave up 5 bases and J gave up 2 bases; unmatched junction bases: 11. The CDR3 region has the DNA TGTGCCAGCAGCCCCCGCTCCGGGACAGAGCAAGAGACCCAGTACTTC. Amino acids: CASSPRSGTEQETQYF. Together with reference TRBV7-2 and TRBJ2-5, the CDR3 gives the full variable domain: GAGVSQSPSNKVTEKGKDVELRCDPISGHTALYWYRQSLGQGLEFLIYFQGNSAPDKSGLPSDRFSAERTGGSVSTLTIQRTQQEDSAVYLCASSPRSGTEQETQYFGPGTRLLVL.

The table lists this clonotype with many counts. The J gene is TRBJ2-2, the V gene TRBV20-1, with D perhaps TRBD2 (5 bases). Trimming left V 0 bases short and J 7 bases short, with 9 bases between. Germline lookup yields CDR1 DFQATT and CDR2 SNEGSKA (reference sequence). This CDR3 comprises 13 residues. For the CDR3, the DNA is TGCAGTGCTAGAGATTCGAGGGTCGGGGAGCTGTTTTTT. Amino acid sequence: CSARDSRVGELFF.

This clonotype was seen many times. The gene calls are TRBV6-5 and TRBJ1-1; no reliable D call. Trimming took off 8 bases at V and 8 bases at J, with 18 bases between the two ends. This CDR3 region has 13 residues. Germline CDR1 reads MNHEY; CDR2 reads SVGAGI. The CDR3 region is CASQLGLSGEAFF. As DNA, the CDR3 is TGTGCCAGCCAGCTGGGATTGAGTGGGGAAGCTTTCTTT.

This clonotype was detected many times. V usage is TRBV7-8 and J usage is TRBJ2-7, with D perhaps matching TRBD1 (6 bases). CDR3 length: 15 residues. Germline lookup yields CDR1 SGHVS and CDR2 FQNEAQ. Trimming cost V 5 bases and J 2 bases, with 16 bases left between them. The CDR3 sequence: CASSPRQEIAYEQYF. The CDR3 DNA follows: TGTGCCAGCAGCCCCAGACAGGAAATAGCCTACGAGCAGTACTTC.

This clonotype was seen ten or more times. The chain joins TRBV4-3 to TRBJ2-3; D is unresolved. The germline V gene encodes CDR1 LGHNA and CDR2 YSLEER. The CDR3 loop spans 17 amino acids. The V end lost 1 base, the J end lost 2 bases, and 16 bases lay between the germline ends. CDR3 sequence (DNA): TGCGCCAGCAGCCAAGCAAGACTCGCCGACAACACAGATACGCAGTATTTT. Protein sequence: CASSQARLADNTDTQYF.

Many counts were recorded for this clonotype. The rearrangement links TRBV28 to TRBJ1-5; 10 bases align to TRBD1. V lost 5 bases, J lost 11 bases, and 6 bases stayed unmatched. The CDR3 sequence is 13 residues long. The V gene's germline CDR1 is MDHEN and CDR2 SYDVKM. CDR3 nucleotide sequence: TGTGCCAGCAGTCGGGACAGGGGTGGGTCCCAGCATTTT. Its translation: CASSRDRGGSQHF.

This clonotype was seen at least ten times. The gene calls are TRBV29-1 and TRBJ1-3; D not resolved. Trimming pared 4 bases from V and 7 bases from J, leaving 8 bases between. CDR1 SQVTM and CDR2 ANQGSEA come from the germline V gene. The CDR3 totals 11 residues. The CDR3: CSVVAGNTIYF. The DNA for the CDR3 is TGCAGCGTTGTGGCGGGGAACACCATATATTTT. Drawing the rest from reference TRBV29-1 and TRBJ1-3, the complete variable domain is SAVISQKPSRDICQRGTSLTIQCQVDSQVTMMFWYRQQPGQSLTLIATANQGSEATYESGFVIDKFPISRPNLTFSTLTVSNMSPEDSSIYLCSVVAGNTIYFGEGSWLTVV.

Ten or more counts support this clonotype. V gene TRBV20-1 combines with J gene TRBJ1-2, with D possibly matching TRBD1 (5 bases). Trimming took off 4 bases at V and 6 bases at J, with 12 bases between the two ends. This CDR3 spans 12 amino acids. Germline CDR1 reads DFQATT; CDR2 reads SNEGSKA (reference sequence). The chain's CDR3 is CSAKQGHHGYTF. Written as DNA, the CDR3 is TGCAGTGCTAAGCAGGGCCATCATGGCTACACCTTC.

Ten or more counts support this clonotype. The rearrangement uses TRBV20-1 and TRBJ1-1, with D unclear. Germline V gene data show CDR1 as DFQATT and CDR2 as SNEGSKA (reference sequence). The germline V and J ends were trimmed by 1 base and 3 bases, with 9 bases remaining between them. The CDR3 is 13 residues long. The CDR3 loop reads CSARAQDYTEAFF. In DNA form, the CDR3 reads TGCAGTGCTAGAGCCCAGGACTACACTGAAGCTTTCTTT.

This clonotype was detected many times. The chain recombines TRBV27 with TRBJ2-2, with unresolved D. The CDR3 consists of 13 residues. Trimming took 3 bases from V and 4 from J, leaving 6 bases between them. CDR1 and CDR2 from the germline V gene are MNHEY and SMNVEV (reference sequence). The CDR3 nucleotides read TGTGCCAGCAGTTTTCAGATCACCGGGGAGCTGTTTTTT. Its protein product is CASSFQITGELFF.

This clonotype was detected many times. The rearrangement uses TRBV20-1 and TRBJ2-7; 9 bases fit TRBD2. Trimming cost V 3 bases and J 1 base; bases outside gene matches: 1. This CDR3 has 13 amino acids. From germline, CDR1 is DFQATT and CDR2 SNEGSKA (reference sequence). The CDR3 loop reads CSASSGGSYEQYF. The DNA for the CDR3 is TGCAGTGCTAGTAGCGGGGGTTCCTACGAGCAGTACTTC.